These 13 T cell receptor beta chains were all obtained from the same sample, sequenced in a study of metastatic and nonmetastatic thyroid tumors. The entire patient cohort was treatment-naive prior to thyroid surgery. TCRdb called clones again from the PCR reads with MiXCR. The sample records approximately 4,500 clones, around 35% being singletons. The sequencing input was adjacent normal tissue. Receptors originate from a male donor with papillary thyroid cancer or a benign thyroid nodule (not recorded which). Some clones in this sample may be carry-over from other donors' samples.

A word on this clone: At one of its ends the junction is not consistent with the germline gene, which may arise from a read error. This rearrangement joins TRBV19 to TRBJ2-7; perhaps TRBD1 as D (5 bases). This CDR3 is built from 13 residues. From germline, CDR1 is LNHDA and CDR2 SQIVND (reference sequence). The CDR3 sequence is CAISVSGFHEQYF. CDR3 bases: TGCGCCATTAGTGTGTCAGGGTTCCACGAGCAGTACTTC. Complete variable domain (other parts from reference TRBV19 and TRBJ2-7): DGGITQSPKYLFRKEGQNVTLSCEQNLNHDAMYWYRQDPGQGLRLIYYSQIVNDFQKGDIAEGYSVSREKKESFPLTVTSAQKNPTAFYLCAISVSGFHEQYFGPGTRLTVT.

V usage is TRBV6-1 and J usage is TRBJ2-1; TRBD1 matches at 11 bases. Germline lookup yields CDR1 MNHNS and CDR2 SASEGT. V lost 8 bases and J lost 8; bases outside the gene matches: 8. This CDR3 is built from 14 residues. The CDR3 nucleotides read TGTGCCAGCCAGATGGACAGGGGGCAAGATGAGCAGTTCTTC. Translated, it gives CASQMDRGQDEQFF.

Note on this clone: In the same sample, other DNA sequences code for this CDR3. This chain connects TRBV5-1 to TRBJ2-2; D is undetermined. The CDR3 runs 16 residues. V was cut by 4 bases and J by 5 bases, with 18 bases left in between. Germline CDR1 SGHRS, CDR2 YFSETQ. This CDR3 reads CASSLVPLGGTGELFF. In DNA, the CDR3 is TGCGCCAGCAGCCTCGTTCCCCTGGGCGGTACCGGGGAGCTGTTTTTT.

Regarding this clone: Germline and junction disagree at one end, which may indicate a read error. This chain uses TRBV12-3 or TRBV12-4 with TRBJ2-1, with 10 bases lining up with TRBD2. This CDR3 spans 12 amino acids. The CDR3: CASRLAGRDPLF. DNA of the CDR3: TGTGCCAGCAGACTAGCGGGGAGGGATCCGCTCTTC.

The V gene is TRBV5-4, the J gene TRBJ2-3, with 7 nucleotides matching TRBD2. The junction had 4 bases not matched to a gene; V was cut back by 1 base and J by 2 bases. Germline loops: CDR1 SGHNT, CDR2 YYREEE (reference sequence). This CDR3 spans 15 amino acids. The DNA for the CDR3 is TGTGCCAGCAGCTTGCCCGGGACTAACACAGATACGCAGTATTTT. Translating gives CASSLPGTNTDTQYF.

Sample share makes this clone medium-sized. The chain uses TRBV9 and TRBJ1-3; D not certain. The CDR3 spans 16 residues. Trimming took 0 bases from V and 0 from J, leaving 10 bases between them. CDR1 and CDR2 (germline): SGDLS, YYNGEE. Written as DNA, the CDR3 is TGTGCCAGCAGCGTAGGTGTCTCGTACTCTGGAAACACCATATATTTT. Its translation is CASSVGVSYSGNTIYF.

This clone appeared a few times. This chain links TRBV28 with TRBJ1-2; D not resolved. Germline V CDR1 and CDR2: MDHEN, SYDVKM. The V and J ends lost 3 bases and 4 bases respectively, with 15 bases between them. This CDR3 is built from 15 residues. Here the CDR3 reads CASSLTSREIYGYTF. The CDR3, as DNA: TGTGCCAGCAGTTTGACTTCCCGGGAGATCTATGGCTACACCTTC.

This clone is categorized as medium-sized. This sequence joins TRBV5-1 and TRBJ1-1; perhaps TRBD1 as D (6 bases). The CDR3 extends over 13 amino acids. Trimming took off 3 bases at V and 1 base at J, with 7 bases between the two ends. Germline CDR1 is SGHRS and CDR2 is YFSETQ. CDR3 loop: CASSSTGNTEAFF. CDR3 coding DNA: TGCGCCAGCAGCTCGACAGGGAACACTGAAGCTTTCTTT.

The V call is TRBV6-4, the J call TRBJ1-1, with TRBD1 as a possible D gene (5 bases). V was trimmed by 4 bases and J by 0 bases, leaving 6 bases between them. The CDR3 spans 13 residues. In germline, CDR1 is MRHNA, CDR2 SNTAGT. CDR3 sequence (DNA): TGTGCCAGCAGTGTGGGGGTGAACACTGAAGCTTTCTTT. Translated, it gives CASSVGVNTEAFF.

This clone came up a few times. The J gene is TRBJ1-2, the V gene TRBV6-1, with D hard to call. CDR1 and CDR2 from the germline V gene are MNHNS and SASEGT. V lost 6 bases and J 4 bases, leaving 12 bases between the germline ends. This CDR3 region has 13 residues. CDR3 residues: CASSRSLLYGYTF. The CDR3 nucleotides are TGTGCCAGCAGCCGGTCTTTACTCTATGGCTACACCTTC.

This chain uses TRBV3-1 with TRBJ2-1; D gene uncertain. This CDR3 contains 12 residues. The germline V and J ends were trimmed by 4 bases and 5 bases, with 6 bases remaining between them. Germline V gene data show CDR1 as LGHDT and CDR2 as YNNKEL (reference sequence). Here the CDR3 reads CASSLTHNEQFF. In DNA, the CDR3 is TGTGCCAGCAGCCTTACTCACAATGAGCAGTTCTTC.

The rearrangement links TRBV20-1 to TRBJ2-7; tentative D call: TRBD2 (5 bases). Per the germline V gene, CDR1 is DFQATT and CDR2 is SNEGSKA (reference sequence). This CDR3 has 13 amino acids. V lost 6 bases to trimming and J lost 3 bases, with 15 bases between them. CDR3 sequence reads: CSAAPGIDYEQYF. CDR3 in DNA: TGCAGTGCGGCTCCCGGGATCGACTACGAGCAGTACTTC.

This clone occurred a few times. The junction does not match germline at one end; this may be a read error. The chain carries TRBV7-7 and TRBJ2-5, with D possibly TRBD2 on 6 matching bases. The CDR3 contains 14 residues. Germline lookup yields CDR1 SSHAT and CDR2 FNYEAQ (reference sequence). CDR3 loop: CASSLKEGQETQYF. The CDR3 DNA follows: TGTGCTAGCAGCTTAAAGGAGGGCCAAGAGACGCAGTACTTC.